The T cell receptor beta chain described here comes from a study of beta chain features in type 1 diabetes. Findings and caveats of the study: In the patient group, naive, central memory and Treg TCRB repertoires seemed more alike than in the healthy donor group.

Since all of the isolated RNA was reverse transcribed, expressed TCRB transcripts were what got sequenced. TCRdb keeps only in-frame clones here, not all; method: immunoSEQ multiplex PCR. Here the sample spans fewer than 250,000 clones, over 8.5% being singletons. This clone was observed a few times. Its antigen is currently unknown. V lost 4 bases to trimming and J lost 0 bases, with 7 bases between them. The CDR3 length is 13 residues. Germline V CDR1 and CDR2: SEHNR, FQNEAQ (reference sequence). The sample comprised naive CD4+ T cells from blood. J is TRBJ2-7 and V is TRBV7-9; the D is unclear. The receptor comes from a woman under 30 in good health. The CDR3 sequence: CASSSGLSYEQYF. The CDR3 bases are TGTGCCAGCAGCTCTGGGCTCTCCTACGAGCAGTACTTC.